This T cell receptor beta chain derives from a study of blood T cell repertoires in COVID-19 (dated by TCRdb to 2018 to 2021). Concerning the study at large: The collaborator samples originated in the United States, Italy and Spain and spanned the acute and convalescent phases of COVID-19. The prospective study material was composed of cDNA or gDNA derived from T cells, B-cell-depleted T cells, or PBMCs. Deeply sampled blood TCRbeta repertoires from subjects exposed to, actively infected with, or recovered from COVID-19 were included in the dataset. The repertoires were released in a freely available public database meant as a resource for research on the immune response to SARS-CoV-2. The samples were drawn from two sources: the first 160 participants of the ongoing ImmuneRACE study, and 950 to 1,500 subjects contributed by 6 global collaborators. Nearly every sample came with metadata listing a de-identified subject ID, COVID-19 status, age in years and sex. Where available, HLA class I and class II types were taken from metadata supplied by the sample provider and were not determined by assay-based typing. Summary of the overall study and its limitations: How much clinical and demographic metadata was included differed by source and by participant, and the metadata was provided uncurated.

TCRbeta CDR3 regions were amplified from genomic DNA by means of the immunoSEQ Assay, a bias-controlled multiplex PCR. On the study's bioinformatics: Nucleated cell counts per sample were estimated from amplification of reference gene primers within the assay. Sequence reads were collapsed and filtered to measure the absolute abundance of every unique TCRbeta CDR3 rearrangement. For each sample, productive Simpson clonality was calculated by taking the square root of Simpson's diversity index across productive rearrangements. The immuneACCESS repertoire file appears here via TCRdb, limited to in-frame rearrangements. These files lack a portion of the clones; in checked studies, under half of the deficit traces to unresolved V genes, and the cause of the others is not known. V and J calls and clone size are as listed in that table; D and trimming were resolved from the DNA. The sample contains 50,000 to 75,000 clones, about 76% of them found a single time. The top ten clonotypes cover 50% of the sample.

Details on this clone: What this receptor recognizes is not known. Base qualities were left out, and no much larger clone turns up one base away.

Each collaborating institution followed its own protocols to collect whole blood in K2EDTA tubes. For TCRbeta analysis, collaborator samples were shipped as frozen whole blood, as isolated PBMCs, or as DNA extracted from either sample type. The CDR3 spans 11 residues, from the cysteine through the phenylalanine. Kept here is only the CDR3 DNA, which spans 33 bases and is read in frame from base 1. The germline V gene sets CDR1 to MNHEY and CDR2 to SVGAGI. V lost 6 bases and J lost 5 bases, and the count of bases not matched to a germline gene is 0. The TCR was taken from a woman older than 75 with acute or convalescent COVID-19. The sequencing sample was made of peripheral blood. The V and J genes are TRBV6-5 and TRBJ2-7, and 8 bases in between align with TRBD1. The bases are TGTGCCAGCAGGGACAGGGACGAGCAGTACTTC. Its protein product is CASRDRDEQYF.